The entry below describes one TCR beta chain. Its target is not known. This record comes from a study of T-cell memory formation after mild COVID-19. About the study: Largely donor-specific TCR clusters were found.

From germline, CDR1 is GTSNPN and CDR2 SVGIG (reference sequence). The length of the CDR3 is 13 residues. Deletions cut 5 bases from V and 11 bases from J, with 16 bases between. General study points: CD4/CD8 balance characterized clones contracting day 15 to 85, and CD4+ skew characterized later expanders. Clonal second-wave expansions that peaked on day 37 had unconfirmed SARS-CoV-2 specificity.

5'RACE primed at constant segments yielded TCR alpha and TCR beta cDNA libraries bearing sample barcodes and UMIs. MiXCR, applied by TCRdb to the 5' RACE reads, yields one record per CDR3 protein. The table has around 530,000 distinct CDR3 sequences, roughly 20% seen once. V gene TRBV30 combines with J gene TRBJ1-6; D possibly corresponds to TRBD1 (6 bases). Sequenced: PBMCs or a T cell subset sorted from them (not recorded which). The origin of this receptor is an adult woman who had mild COVID-19 (a few samples of this study predate the infection). Cell type and time point are not known. CDR3 amino acids: CAWGGQFGAPLHF. CDR3 nucleotide sequence: TGTGCCTGGGGAGGACAGTTCGGGGCACCCCTCCACTTT.